The entry below gives a single T cell receptor beta chain sequence along with its context. Its antigen is as yet unknown. The sample is drawn from a study of a mutant IDH1 vaccine in newly diagnosed glioma. Study in general: Treated patients comprised about 60% males and approximately 38% females, mean age 40.4 years.

CDR1 and CDR2 (germline): LNHDA, SQIVND (reference sequence). The CDR3 is made up of 13 amino acids. Trimming stripped 0 bases from V and 6 bases from J, with 8 bases between. This table comes from immunoSEQ multiplex PCR, and its TCRdb copy is limited to in-frame clones, with some not included. Of some 61,000 clones listed, around 82% are singletons. The time point is: week 35, safety follow-up. Vaccinated patients received 300 ug of mutant IDH1 20-mer peptide per dose, with topical imiquimod. Each tumor in the donors was a new WHO grade 3 or 4 astrocytoma, IDH1-mutant and ATRX-lost. The source is a man aged 18 to 29 with glioma. The chain is built from TRBV19 and TRBJ1-1, with no clear D. Sequencing used PBMCs, obtained from a glioma patient whose treatment included an IDH1 peptide vaccine. CDR3 amino acids: CASSIDLQAEAFF. The DNA for the CDR3 is TGTGCCAGTAGTATAGATCTCCAGGCTGAAGCTTTCTTT.